This TCR beta chain was retrieved from a study of cytomegalovirus exposure and HLA in healthy donors. PCR primers comprised 60 Vbeta and 13 Jbeta primers. The data were produced by immunoSEQ multiplex PCR, yet TCRdb's version contains in-frame clones alone and is incomplete. The sample shows 150,000 to 200,000 clones, about 72% of them seen only once. Trimming took off 6 bases at V and 1 base at J, with 3 bases between the two ends. Germline loops: CDR1 MNHNS, CDR2 SASEGT. The CDR3 covers 11 residues. Sequenced material: PBMCs. This TCR was sampled from a girl aged 10 to 17 in good health and CMV-seronegative. The chain joins TRBV6-1 to TRBJ1-2, with D unclear. CDR3 in amino acids: CASSHNYGYTF. DNA for the CDR3: TGTGCCAGCAGCCATAACTATGGCTACACCTTC.